The 18 T cell receptor beta chains given below trace back to one sample, sequenced in a study of blood T cell repertoires in COVID-19. Clones were sequenced by immunoSEQ multiplex PCR, and TCRdb holds only the in-frame ones, with some missing. The table has fewer than 300,000 clones, over 75% seen once. The sequenced sample was PBMCs or T cells enriched from blood (not recorded which). The source is a man between 18 and 29 years old who had recovered from COVID-19.

The chain recombines TRBV29-1 with TRBJ1-1; D ambiguous. Trimming removed 3 bases at V and 1 base at J, with 6 bases between. This CDR3 has 12 residues. Per germline, CDR1 SQVTM and CDR2 ANQGSEA. CDR3: CSVEGRNTEAFF. Here the CDR3 DNA reads TGCAGCGTTGAGGGCAGGAACACTGAAGCTTTCTTT.

The chain couples TRBV29-1 to TRBJ2-4, with D maybe TRBD1 (7 bases). The V end lost 3 bases, the J end lost 3 bases, and 24 bases lay between the germline ends. Germline V CDR1 and CDR2: SQVTM, ANQGSEA. CDR3 length equals 18 residues. The CDR3 protein is CSVETRGAGPSSKNIQYF. The CDR3 DNA follows: TGCAGCGTTGAGACCAGGGGGGCGGGCCCCAGTAGCAAAAACATTCAGTACTTC.

The J gene is TRBJ1-1, the V gene TRBV12-5; the match to TRBD1 covers 7 bases. CDR3 length: 15 residues. CDR1 and CDR2 from the germline V gene are LGHNT and FRNRAP. V dropped 1 base and J dropped 4; count of bases not matched to a gene: 6. CDR3 residues: CASGLGQGYGTEAFF. CDR3 coding DNA: TGTGCTAGTGGTTTGGGACAGGGATACGGCACTGAAGCTTTCTTT.

This sequence joins TRBV27 and TRBJ2-2, with 11 bases aligning to TRBD2. CDR1 and CDR2 from the germline V gene are MNHEY and SMNVEV (reference sequence). The CDR3 spans 15 residues. With 6 bases clipped from V and 7 bases from J, the junction kept 7 bases outside the gene matches. DNA of the CDR3: TGTGCCAGCAGAATAGCGGGAGGGCCGCACGGGGAGCTGTTTTTT. Residues: CASRIAGGPHGELFF.

The chain is built from TRBV23-1 and TRBJ2-7, with 16 nucleotides matching TRBD2. TRBV23-1 is placed among ORFs of uncertain function. The length of the CDR3 is 18 residues. The V segment lost 4 bases and the J segment 3 bases; nucleotides outside the gene matches: 9. The CDR3 is CASSLHPGTSGGDYEQYF. As DNA, the CDR3 is TGCGCCAGCAGTCTCCACCCCGGGACTAGCGGGGGGGACTACGAGCAGTACTTC.

V is TRBV25-1 and J is TRBJ1-4; 7 nucleotides line up with TRBD1. V was clipped by 2 bases and J by 8 bases; unmatched bases: 11. Looked up from germline, CDR1 is MGHDK and CDR2 is SYGVNS. The CDR3 is 16 amino acids. The CDR3 nucleotides are TGTGCCAGCAGTGAACCCGGACAGGCCAAACGGGAAAAACTGTTTTTT. Translating gives CASSEPGQAKREKLFF.

The chain couples TRBV5-4 to TRBJ1-3; weak D call: TRBD1 (6 bases). This CDR3 contains 16 residues. Germline V gene sequence: CDR1 SGHNT, CDR2 YYREEE (reference sequence). V lost 4 bases and J 0 bases, leaving 14 bases between the germline ends. For the CDR3, the DNA is TGTGCCAGCAGCCCCGGGGGGGCCTACTCTGGAAACACCATATATTTT. Translating gives CASSPGGAYSGNTIYF.

The V and J genes are TRBV5-1 and TRBJ2-3; no firm D call. V was trimmed by 0 bases and J by 0 bases, leaving 8 bases between them. This CDR3 is 15 amino acids long. In germline, CDR1 is SGHRS, CDR2 YFSETQ. The CDR3 DNA is TGCGCCAGCAGCTTGGGAGCGACTAGCACAGATACGCAGTATTTT. This codes for CASSLGATSTDTQYF.

This chain links TRBV30 with TRBJ1-3; TRBD1 agrees at 7 bases. V lost 4 bases, J lost 8 bases, and 11 bases stayed unmatched. CDR1 is GTSNPN and CDR2 is SVGIG in the germline V gene (reference sequence). The CDR3 is 14 residues long. The CDR3 protein is CAWTKDRLYDTIYF. The CDR3 bases are TGTGCCTGGACTAAGGACAGGCTGTATGACACCATATATTTT.

V gene TRBV12-3 or TRBV12-4 combines with J gene TRBJ1-2, with D possibly TRBD1 on 5 matching bases. Trimming pared 4 bases from V and 4 bases from J, leaving 7 bases between. This CDR3 contains 12 residues. The CDR3 nucleotides are TGTGCCAGCAGTTGGGGGGGCTATGGCTACACCTTC. The encoded protein is CASSWGGYGYTF.

This chain links TRBV24-1 with TRBJ2-1; 11 nucleotides line up with TRBD2. This CDR3 is built from 16 residues. Germline V gives CDR1 KGHDR, CDR2 SFDVKD. V was clipped by 5 bases and J by 1 base; unmatched bases: 3. CDR3 region: CATSGGTSGSYNEQFF. CDR3 DNA sequence: TGTGCCACCAGTGGCGGGACTAGCGGTTCCTACAATGAGCAGTTCTTC.

The CDR3: CASSWGGGSSGNTIYF. The DNA of the CDR3 is TGTGCCAGCAGCTGGGGAGGGGGGAGCTCTGGAAACACCATATATTTT. V gene TRBV7-2 combines with J gene TRBJ1-3; TRBD1 is a possible D gene (6 bases). Germline loops: CDR1 SGHTA, CDR2 FQGNSA. The CDR3 contains 16 residues. V was clipped by 4 bases and J by 0 bases, with 13 bases between them.

The chain has TRBV7-8 and TRBJ2-3, with D possibly matching TRBD2 (6 bases). The CDR3 is 14 residues long. Germline V CDR1 and CDR2: SGHVS, FQNEAQ. The V and J ends lost 5 bases and 6 bases respectively, with 15 bases between them. CDR3 bases: TGTGCCAGCAGCCCCCGGGACTCCGCTGATACGCAGTATTTT. This codes for CASSPRDSADTQYF.

J is TRBJ2-1 and V is TRBV30, with 8 bases matching TRBD2. The CDR3 length is 14 residues. V lost 1 base and J lost 4; bases outside the gene matches: 3. The germline V gene has CDR1 GTSNPN and CDR2 SVGIG (reference sequence). The CDR3 sequence: CAWSETSAYNEQFF. The DNA for the CDR3 is TGTGCCTGGAGTGAGACTAGCGCTTACAATGAGCAGTTCTTC.

J is TRBJ2-3 and V is TRBV11-2; a weak D match, TRBD2 (5 bases). V dropped 1 base and J dropped 3 bases, with 5 bases sitting between them. There are 13 residues in the CDR3. Germline loops: CDR1 SGHAT, CDR2 FQNNGV. In DNA form, the CDR3 reads TGTGCCAGCAGCTTAGCGGGGACAGATACGCAGTATTTT. It is translated as CASSLAGTDTQYF.

The V and J genes are TRBV27 and TRBJ2-7, with 8 bases identical to TRBD1. The CDR3 loop spans 15 amino acids. The germline V gene has CDR1 MNHEY and CDR2 SMNVEV (reference sequence). The J segment lost 4 bases and the V segment lost 2 bases, leaving 7 bases of the junction unmatched. The CDR3 is CASSLGGQVEYEQYF. CDR3 sequence (DNA): TGTGCCAGCAGTTTAGGGGGACAGGTCGAATACGAGCAGTACTTC.

Only a few counts were recorded for this clone. The V call is TRBV20-1, the J call TRBJ2-1; TRBD2 might be the D (5 bases). Germline CDR1 reads DFQATT; CDR2 reads SNEGSKA (reference sequence). CDR3 size: 15 residues. Trimming removed 3 bases at V and 4 bases at J, with 16 bases between. CDR3 coding DNA: TGCAGTGCTAGTCTATCAGCTGAGGGATACAATGAGCAGTTCTTC. Translating it yields CSASLSAEGYNEQFF.

The chain is built from TRBV2 and TRBJ2-3; the D is unclear. V lost 3 bases, J lost 6 bases, and 7 bases lay in between. CDR3 length equals 12 residues. Per germline, CDR1 SNHLY and CDR2 FYNNEI. The CDR3 sequence is CASSDPPDTQYF. CDR3 nucleotides: TGTGCCAGCAGTGATCCCCCGGATACGCAGTATTTT.